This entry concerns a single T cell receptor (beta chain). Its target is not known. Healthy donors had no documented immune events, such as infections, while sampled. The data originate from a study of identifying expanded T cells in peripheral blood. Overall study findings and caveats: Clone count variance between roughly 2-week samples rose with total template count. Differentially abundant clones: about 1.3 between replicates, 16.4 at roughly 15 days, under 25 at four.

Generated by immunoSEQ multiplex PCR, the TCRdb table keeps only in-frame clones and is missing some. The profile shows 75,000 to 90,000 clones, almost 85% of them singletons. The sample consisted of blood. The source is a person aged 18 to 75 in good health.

The CDR3 bases are TGTGCCAGCAGCGTGAGATCTAGCGGAACCTACGAGCAGTACTTC. Protein product: CASSVRSSGTYEQYF. The chain carries TRBV9 and TRBJ2-7; 7 nucleotides line up with TRBD2. The V gene's germline CDR1 is SGDLS and CDR2 YYNGEE. The CDR3 extends over 15 amino acids. Germline trimming cut 2 bases from V and 2 bases from J; bases unmatched to any gene: 7.